Listed here is a single T cell receptor (beta chain). This sample is drawn from a study of blood T cell repertoires in COVID-19. In the study overall: Material from acute and convalescent COVID-19 was sourced from the United States, Italy and Spain. From T cells, B-cell-depleted T cells, or PBMCs came the material, which was cDNA or gDNA.

In the authors' workflow: Counts of nucleated cells, estimated from reference gene primer amplification, were obtained. Measured with immunoSEQ multiplex PCR; TCRdb has only the in-frame clones, and not every one. The DNA was the basis for D and trimming; V, J and clone size are from that table. The sample includes about 8,000 clones, 70% to 85% seen only once; the top ten take about 34%. The CDR3 extends over 15 amino acids. V lost 5 bases and J lost 3, with 17 bases in between. In germline, CDR1 is LNHDA, CDR2 SQIVND (reference sequence). The chain employs TRBV19 and TRBJ2-7, with D perhaps TRBD1 (6 bases). The TCR comes from a human donor in a cohort sampled during active COVID-19. The specimen was peripheral blood. The CDR3 bases are TGTGCCAGTAGTGGGATCGGACAGAGAGACTACGAGCAGTACTTC. Protein: CASSGIGQRDYEQYF.